One sample yielded the 28 T cell receptor beta chains listed below, sequenced in a study of T cell changes during pregnancy in multiple sclerosis. Sequenced by immunoSEQ multiplex PCR; TCRdb stores in-frame clones only, minus some. Of more than 15,000 clones listed, nearly 90% are singletons. The material sequenced was CD8+ T cells from peripheral blood mononuclear cells, taken in the second trimester of pregnancy. Receptors were obtained from a female donor in good health, enrolled as a control in a pregnancy study.

V and J are TRBV4-1 and TRBJ2-5; 7 bases agree with TRBD2. V gave up 0 bases and J gave up 1 base; unmatched junction bases: 2. Per germline, CDR1 MGHRA and CDR2 YSYEKL. This CDR3 is 15 amino acids long. Here the CDR3 DNA reads TGCGCCAGCAGCCAAGAGCGGGGGACCCAAGAGACCCAGTACTTC. Translation gives CASSQERGTQETQYF.

V gene TRBV6-1 combines with J gene TRBJ2-7, with TRBD1 matching over 8 bases. V was clipped by 6 bases and J by 6 bases; unmatched bases: 7. This CDR3 is built from 13 residues. Germline V gene lookup returns CDR1 MNHNS and CDR2 SASEGT. CDR3 loop: CASRDREWREQYF. CDR3 nucleotides: TGTGCCAGCAGGGACAGGGAGTGGCGCGAGCAGTACTTC.

The V call is TRBV6-1, the J call TRBJ2-7; TRBD2 matches at 12 bases. Germline CDR1 reads MNHNS; CDR2 reads SASEGT. The ends lost 7 bases at V and 7 bases at J; junction bases unmatched: 8. The length of the CDR3 is 14 residues. The CDR3 is CASTGLAGGREQYF. The CDR3 region has the DNA TGTGCCAGCACGGGACTAGCGGGCGGAAGGGAGCAGTACTTC.

V and J are TRBV7-6 and TRBJ1-3; unclear D gene. V shed 3 bases and J shed 3 bases, with 3 bases lying between them. Per the germline V gene, CDR1 is SGHVS and CDR2 is FNYEAQ. The CDR3 consists of 12 residues. Here the CDR3 DNA reads TGTGCCAGCAGCTTCGGTGGAAACACCATATATTTT. Its translation is CASSFGGNTIYF.

This chain connects TRBV5-4 to TRBJ1-2; 7 bases map to TRBD1. Germline lookup yields CDR1 SGHNT and CDR2 YYREEE (reference sequence). The CDR3 totals 14 residues. J gave up 6 bases and V 4 bases, and 9 bases lay outside the gene matches. Here the CDR3 DNA reads TGTGCCAGCAGCGAAGGGGGCTCAGTGGATGGCTACACCTTC. The encoded protein is CASSEGGSVDGYTF.

The chain links TRBV28 to TRBJ2-1; 11 bases agree with TRBD2. V shed 7 bases, J shed 3 bases, and the junction held 11 bases outside the gene matches. Germline loops: CDR1 MDHEN, CDR2 SYDVKM. The CDR3 length is 17 residues. DNA for the CDR3: TGTGCCAGCACCACCATCAAACTAGCGGGAGACTACAATGAGCAGTTCTTC. It yields the protein CASTTIKLAGDYNEQFF.

This clone appeared once. This chain connects TRBV18 to TRBJ2-5; D is unclear. This CDR3 has 12 residues. In germline, CDR1 is KGHSH, CDR2 LQKENI. The V end was cut by 1 base, the J end by 7 bases, with 7 bases between. CDR3 DNA: TGTGCCAGCTCACCACGAAGCCGGACCCAGTACTTC. Its protein is CASSPRSRTQYF.

In regard to this clone: One junction end does not reproduce the germline sequence, and a read error may be involved. The chain couples TRBV5-6 to TRBJ1-5; the match to TRBD1 covers 7 bases. The CDR3 covers 16 residues. CDR1 is SGHDT and CDR2 is YYEEEE in the germline V gene. The CDR3 loop reads CAGSRKAGGNSQPQHF. CDR3 bases: TGTGCCGGCAGCAGAAAGGCAGGGGGTAACTCTCAGCCCCAGCATTTT.

The chain uses TRBV9 and TRBJ2-7; 12 bases align to TRBD2. Germline V gene sequence: CDR1 SGDLS, CDR2 YYNGEE. The V and J ends lost 4 bases and 5 bases, in that order; junction bases with no gene match: 7. The CDR3 length is 15 residues. The CDR3 region has the DNA TGTGCCAGCAGCCCGACTAGCGGGGGTGCCCACGAGCAGTACTTC. Translated: CASSPTSGGAHEQYF.

This chain connects TRBV4-1 to TRBJ2-5, with 8 bases lining up with TRBD2. Germline CDR1 MGHRA, CDR2 YSYEKL. The CDR3 runs 19 residues. V gave up 0 bases and J gave up 4 bases; unmatched junction bases: 16. The CDR3 region is CASSQDATGTSLFSETQYF. The CDR3, as DNA: TGCGCCAGCAGCCAAGACGCAACCGGGACTAGTCTTTTTTCAGAGACCCAGTACTTC.

The gene calls are TRBV6-1 and TRBJ2-7; D is unclear. V was trimmed by 1 base and J by 2 bases, leaving 12 bases between them. This CDR3 is 15 amino acids long. Germline CDR1 reads MNHNS; CDR2 reads SASEGT. The CDR3 DNA follows: TGTGCCAGCAGTGAAGAAGAGGCTAAACCCTACGAGCAGTACTTC. It translates to CASSEEEAKPYEQYF.

The chain has TRBV5-1 and TRBJ2-7; TRBD2 is a possible D gene (5 bases). CDR1 is SGHRS, CDR2 YFSETQ, per germline. The CDR3 covers 15 residues. Trimming pared 0 bases from V and 0 bases from J, leaving 10 bases between. The CDR3, as DNA: TGCGCCAGCAGCTTGGAGGTAGCGAGCTCCTACGAGCAGTACTTC. Its translation: CASSLEVASSYEQYF.

The gene calls are TRBV28 and TRBJ2-7, with 7 positions matching TRBD1. This CDR3 spans 13 amino acids. Germline assignment: CDR1 MDHEN and CDR2 SYDVKM. After removal of 10 bases from V and 4 bases from J, the junction contained 10 bases not matched to a gene. CDR3 DNA: TGTGCCACGAACAACCGGGACAGTTACGAGCAGTACTTC. Protein: CATNNRDSYEQYF. The whole variable domain, remainder taken from reference TRBV28 and TRBJ2-7, is DVKVTQSSRYLVKRTGEKVFLECVQDMDHENMFWYRQDPGLGLRLIYFSYDVKMKEKGDIPEGYSVSREKKERFSLILESASTNQTSMYLCATNNRDSYEQYFGPGTRLTVT.

The V and J genes are TRBV4-1 and TRBJ2-7; 8 bases align to TRBD2. Unmatched junction bases numbered 7, after V lost 2 bases and J lost 4 bases. From germline, CDR1 is MGHRA and CDR2 YSYEKL. This CDR3 has 15 residues. The chain's CDR3 is CASSQNNGGAYEQYF. The CDR3 nucleotides are TGCGCCAGCAGCCAAAATAACGGGGGGGCGTACGAGCAGTACTTC.

The rearrangement uses TRBV6-5 and TRBJ2-5; D unclear. CDR1 and CDR2 (germline): MNHEY, SVGAGI. The CDR3 has 14 residues. The germline V and J ends were trimmed by 9 bases and 1 base, with 15 bases remaining between them. This chain's CDR3 is CASSVGEAQETQYF. The CDR3 coding sequence is TGTGCCAGTAGTGTTGGAGAGGCCCAAGAGACCCAGTACTTC.

In nucleotides, the CDR3 is TGTGCCAGCAGTCTTAGCGGGGGACCTTACGAGCAGTACTTC. This sequence encodes CASSLSGGPYEQYF. The rearrangement links TRBV27 to TRBJ2-7; TRBD2 aligns across 9 bases. CDR3 length: 14 amino acids. The germline gives CDR1 MNHEY, CDR2 SMNVEV (reference sequence). Trimming cost V 5 bases and J 4 bases; bases outside gene matches: 6.

The chain recombines TRBV7-6 with TRBJ2-2, with 10 bases that match TRBD2. The germline V gene encodes CDR1 SGHVS and CDR2 FNYEAQ. J was trimmed by 4 bases and V by 6 bases; bases with no gene match: 8. CDR3 length: 16 residues. The CDR3 DNA sequence: TGTGCCAGCAGAACGAGCGGGAGGGCCCTCACCGGGGAGCTGTTTTTT. Its protein is CASRTSGRALTGELFF.

The genes are TRBV30 and TRBJ2-7; 9 nucleotides match TRBD1. Trimming at V came to 0 bases and at J to 4 bases, leaving 7 bases not matched to a gene. In germline, CDR1 is GTSNPN, CDR2 SVGIG (reference sequence). This CDR3 contains 15 residues. The DNA for the CDR3 is TGTGCCTGGAGTGTACCGGGACAGGGATATTACGAGCAGTACTTC. Translating gives CAWSVPGQGYYEQYF.

The chain links TRBV9 to TRBJ2-7, with 9 bases identical to TRBD1. There are 18 residues in the CDR3. Germline CDR1 SGDLS, CDR2 YYNGEE. V dropped 2 bases and J dropped 2; count of bases not matched to a gene: 14. The CDR3 DNA is TGTGCCAGCAGCGTCACCCGGGGGTGGGACAGGGCAACCTACGAGCAGTACTTC. Protein: CASSVTRGWDRATYEQYF.

This clone was counted a single time. The rearrangement links TRBV4-1 to TRBJ2-3; 12 nucleotides line up with TRBD2. In germline, CDR1 is MGHRA, CDR2 YSYEKL. This CDR3 region has 17 residues. V shed 4 bases, J shed 2 bases, and the junction held 7 bases outside the gene matches. CDR3 sequence reads: CASSRRLAGGNTDTQYF. CDR3 DNA sequence: TGCGCCAGCAGCCGCCGTCTAGCGGGGGGGAACACAGATACGCAGTATTTT.

The CDR3 nucleotides are TGTGCCAGCAGTTTACGGTCCCGCCAGGCTGGGTCTCACGAGCAGTACTTC. It translates to CASSLRSRQAGSHEQYF. The chain joins TRBV27 to TRBJ2-7; unclear D gene. Trimming left V 2 bases short and J 5 bases short, with 22 bases between. The CDR3 sequence is 17 residues long. Germline V gene lookup returns CDR1 MNHEY and CDR2 SMNVEV (reference sequence).

The rearrangement uses TRBV5-1 and TRBJ1-2; 7 nucleotides match TRBD1. Germline V lookup: CDR1 SGHRS, CDR2 YFSETQ. Germline trimming cut 2 bases from V and 3 bases from J; bases unmatched to any gene: 7. The CDR3 spans 15 residues. CDR3 bases: TGCGCCAGCAGCTTAGAGACAGGGCGGCACTATGGCTACACCTTC. Protein product: CASSLETGRHYGYTF.

The gene calls are TRBV6-4 and TRBJ2-7; 12 nucleotides align to TRBD2. CDR3 length equals 15 residues. With 6 bases clipped from V and 5 bases from J, the junction kept 8 bases outside the gene matches. From germline, CDR1 is MRHNA and CDR2 SNTAGT. This CDR3 reads CASSLLAGGSHEQYF. The CDR3 region has the DNA TGTGCCAGCAGCTTACTAGCGGGAGGTTCCCACGAGCAGTACTTC.

V gene TRBV6-7 combines with J gene TRBJ1-1; D remains ambiguous. Being an ORF, TRBV6-7 has a function that is uncertain. The length of the CDR3 is 12 residues. V lost 8 bases and J lost 3, with 10 bases in between. The DNA of the CDR3 is TGTGCCAGCCACCGCGGGGACACTGAAGCTTTCTTT. The encoded protein is CASHRGDTEAFF.

The gene calls are TRBV6-6 and TRBJ2-7; TRBD1 aligns across 8 bases. The CDR3 has 14 amino acids. With 5 bases clipped from V and 7 bases from J, the junction kept 10 bases outside the gene matches. Germline values: CDR1 MNHNY, CDR2 SVGAGI (reference sequence). The CDR3 DNA is TGTGCCAGCAGTCAAGCAGGGGGCCGGTTAGAGCAGTACTTC. It specifies CASSQAGGRLEQYF.

J is TRBJ2-1 and V is TRBV5-4, with a weak D call TRBD2 (6 bases). Germline V gene sequence: CDR1 SGHNT, CDR2 YYREEE (reference sequence). The CDR3 totals 13 residues. Trimming removed 5 bases at V and 5 bases at J, with 11 bases between. CDR3: CASSGGDNNEQFF. Written as DNA, the CDR3 is TGTGCCAGCAGTGGCGGGGATAACAATGAGCAGTTCTTC.

This sequence joins TRBV5-6 and TRBJ2-2, with 9 positions matching TRBD1. J lost 5 bases, V lost 5 bases, and 7 bases had no gene match. Germline V gene data show CDR1 as SGHDT and CDR2 as YYEEEE. This CDR3 spans 15 amino acids. CDR3 loop: CASRPGQGGTGELFF. The CDR3 nucleotides read TGTGCCAGCAGACCGGGACAGGGAGGAACCGGGGAGCTGTTTTTT.

The chain uses TRBV10-3 and TRBJ2-7, with TRBD2 identical over 8 bases. Losses at the gene ends were 4 bases for V and 2 bases for J; bases not matched to a gene: 10. Germline V gene sequence: CDR1 ENHRY, CDR2 SYGVKD. This CDR3 has 16 amino acids. CDR3 sequence: CAISGRGGLETYEQYF. The CDR3 DNA reads TGTGCCATCAGTGGAAGGGGGGGACTAGAAACCTACGAGCAGTACTTC.